This T cell receptor (beta chain) appears in the sequencing data of a study of blood T cell repertoires in COVID-19. Measured with immunoSEQ multiplex PCR; TCRdb has only the in-frame clones, and not every one. The data contain 270,000 or so clones, less than 90% of them singletons. Germline CDR1 is SGDLS and CDR2 is YYNGEE. Trimming took off 0 bases at V and 8 bases at J, with 18 bases between the two ends. The CDR3 length is 16 residues. Material: peripheral blood. The sequence came from a human donor in a cohort sampled during active COVID-19. The V and J genes are TRBV9 and TRBJ2-1, with D maybe TRBD2 (6 bases). CDR3 amino acids: CASSVAGTGGTDEQFF. The CDR3, as DNA: TGTGCCAGCAGCGTAGCCGGGACTGGGGGGACCGATGAGCAGTTCTTC. Filled out from reference TRBV9 and TRBJ2-1, the complete variable domain reads DSGVTQTPKHLITATGQRVTLRCSPRSGDLSVYWYQQSLDQGLQFLIQYYNGEERAKGNILERFSAQQFPDLHSELNLSSLELGDSALYFCASSVAGTGGTDEQFFGPGTRLTVL.